This TCR beta chain originates from a study of blood T cell repertoires in COVID-19. Using immunoSEQ multiplex PCR, the repertoire was profiled, and TCRdb retains in-frame clones only, with some absent. The sample yields about 160,000 clones, 85% seen once. V was trimmed by 0 bases and J by 6 bases, leaving 18 bases between them. The CDR3 runs 18 residues. The germline V gene encodes CDR1 SNHLY and CDR2 FYNNEI. The origin of this receptor is a human donor with acute or convalescent COVID-19. The donor label of this sample is uncertain. The sample taken for sequencing was peripheral blood. The chain employs TRBV2 and TRBJ1-6, with D possibly matching TRBD1 (5 bases). The chain's CDR3 is CASSEALGRGSGNSPLHF. In DNA form, the CDR3 reads TGTGCCAGCAGTGAAGCTTTAGGAAGGGGCTCTGGTAATTCACCCCTCCACTTT. Together with reference TRBV2 and TRBJ1-6, the CDR3 gives the full variable domain: EPEVTQTPSHQVTQMGQEVILRCVPISNHLYFYWYRQILGQKVEFLVSFYNNEISEKSEIFDDQFSVERPDGSNFTLKIRSTKLEDSAMYFCASSEALGRGSGNSPLHFGNGTRLTVT.